The 24 T cell receptor beta chains below come from one sample, sequenced in a study of vaccination effects on CD4 cells after COVID-19 (dated by TCRdb to the early 2020s). In the ViraFEST assay, PBMC were stimulated with viral peptide pools, and antigen-specific CD4+ T cell clonotypes were then identified by expansion using TCR sequencing. After 10 to 11 days of culture, CD4+ T cells were isolated with the EasySep CD4+ T cell isolation kit. Two doses of either the BNT162b2 or the mRNA-1273 mRNA SARS-CoV-2 vaccine were administered to participants. Libraries were built with the immunoSEQ multiplex PCR assay. The table comes from immuneACCESS by way of TCRdb, which keeps in-frame sequences with V and J called. Part of the clones is missing from these tables; in studies checked, under half for an unresolved V gene and the rest for unknown reasons. Within this sample are 64,000 or so clones, with about 73% of them counted one time only. The ten largest clones represent roughly 2% of the sample.

No antigen is known for these receptors. Source: CD4+ T cells from PBMCs cultured with HCoV-OC43 spike peptides, taken after COVID-19 vaccination. Reading the label with the study, this specimen's cell subset or site is: HCoV-OC43 spike overlapping peptide pool stimulation. The source of these receptors is a human donor who received a COVID-19 vaccine.

This chain connects TRBV30 to TRBJ1-1, with D unclear. The CDR3 totals 13 residues. Germline V gives CDR1 GTSNPN, CDR2 SVGIG (reference sequence). The germline V and J ends were trimmed by 0 bases and 1 base, with 6 bases remaining between them. In nucleotides, the CDR3 is TGTGCCTGGAGTGTAAGAAAGAACACTGAAGCTTTCTTT. It translates to CAWSVRKNTEAFF.

V and J are TRBV28 and TRBJ1-4; D perhaps matches TRBD1 (6 bases). The CDR3 spans 15 residues. Germline lookup yields CDR1 MDHEN and CDR2 SYDVKM. V lost 6 bases and J lost 8, with 19 bases in between. The CDR3 DNA reads TGTGCCAGCAGCATACCGACAGGCGTAAGAGAAAAACTGTTTTTT. Its translation: CASSIPTGVREKLFF.

This clone has just a few counts. V gene TRBV5-4 combines with J gene TRBJ1-1; D gene unclear. Germline V gene data show CDR1 as SGHNT and CDR2 as YYREEE (reference sequence). V was cut by 0 bases and J by 0 bases, with 9 bases left in between. This CDR3 comprises 15 residues. CDR3 in amino acids: CASSLGAVMNTEAFF. The CDR3, as DNA: TGTGCCAGCAGCTTGGGAGCGGTTATGAACACTGAAGCTTTCTTT. The variable domain in full, completed from reference TRBV5-4 and TRBJ1-1, reads ETGVTQSPTHLIKTRGQQVTLRCSSQSGHNTVSWYQQALGQGPQFIFQYYREEENGRGNFPPRFSGLQFPNYSSELNVNALELDDSALYLCASSLGAVMNTEAFFGQGTRLTVV.

This chain links TRBV29-1 with TRBJ1-4, with D possibly being TRBD1 (5 bases). Trimming shortened V by 6 bases and J by 5 bases, and 10 bases separated the two germline ends. From germline, CDR1 is SQVTM and CDR2 ANQGSEA. This CDR3 is 12 amino acids long. Written as DNA, the CDR3 is TGCAGCGTCCGGGACGGCAATGAAAAACTGTTTTTT. This translates into CSVRDGNEKLFF.

The chain combines TRBV3-1 (or the pseudogene TRBV3-2) with TRBJ2-3; 10 positions agree with TRBD1. From germline, CDR1 is LGHDT and CDR2 YNNKEL (reference sequence). After removal of 5 bases from V and 4 bases from J, the junction contained 3 bases not matched to a gene. The CDR3 consists of 14 residues. In DNA form, the CDR3 reads TGTGCCAGCAGCTGGACAGGGGGTTCAGATACGCAGTATTTT. Amino acids: CASSWTGGSDTQYF.

The CDR3 bases are TGTGCCAGCAGCTTAAAAGGGGGAGGTCAGCCCCAGCATTTT. It specifies CASSLKGGGQPQHF. The chain has TRBV7-2 and TRBJ1-5, with a tentative D call TRBD1 (6 bases). Germline values: CDR1 SGHTA, CDR2 FQGNSA. V was pared by 2 bases and J by 6 bases, with 11 bases between. The CDR3 covers 14 residues.

The CDR3 sequence is CASSTQAAVYGYTF. The CDR3 DNA reads as TGTGCCAGTAGCACCCAGGCAGCCGTATATGGCTACACCTTC. The chain combines TRBV19 with TRBJ1-2; no reliable D call. This CDR3 is built from 14 residues. Trimming left V 6 bases short and J 5 bases short, with 16 bases between. Germline CDR1 is LNHDA and CDR2 is SQIVND (reference sequence).

This clone was counted a few times. The rearrangement uses TRBV19 and TRBJ2-2, with D hard to call. CDR1 and CDR2 (germline): LNHDA, SQIVND (reference sequence). V dropped 7 bases and J dropped 0 bases, with 6 bases sitting between them. The CDR3 is made up of 13 amino acids. The CDR3 region is CASKKSNTGELFF. The CDR3 region has the DNA TGTGCCAGTAAAAAATCGAACACCGGGGAGCTGTTTTTT.

This clone was found a few times. The rearrangement joins TRBV2 to TRBJ2-1, with 8 nucleotides matching TRBD2. The V and J ends lost 1 base and 8 bases, in that order; junction bases with no gene match: 7. The CDR3 totals 15 residues. In germline, CDR1 is SNHLY, CDR2 FYNNEI. In DNA, the CDR3 is TGTGCCAGCAGTGAAGAGGTATTAGCGGGGTATGAGCAGTTCTTC. This encodes CASSEEVLAGYEQFF.

The chain joins TRBV6-2 or TRBV6-3 to TRBJ2-2, with D tentatively TRBD1 or TRBD2 (6 bases each). V was cut by 5 bases and J by 5 bases, with 15 bases left in between. Germline V lookup: CDR1 MNHEY, CDR2 SVGEGT. This CDR3 comprises 15 residues. In nucleotides, the CDR3 is TGTGCCAGCAGTGGAGGGGGGATATTAACCGGGGAGCTGTTTTTT. It translates to CASSGGGILTGELFF.

V is TRBV12-3 or TRBV12-4 and J is TRBJ2-3; TRBD1 is a possible D gene (5 bases). Trimming removed 2 bases at V and 6 bases at J, with 9 bases between. This CDR3 region has 13 residues. The CDR3 nucleotides read TGTGCCAGCAGTTTAACAGGTTCCGATACGCAGTATTTT. Its translation: CASSLTGSDTQYF.

The CDR3 sequence is CASSVSGGAPGANVLTF. The CDR3 DNA is TGTGCCAGCAGCGTTAGCGGGGGGGCCCCTGGGGCCAACGTCCTGACTTTC. V usage is TRBV7-2 and J usage is TRBJ2-6; TRBD2 aligns across 11 bases. Looked up from germline, CDR1 is SGHTA and CDR2 is FQGNSA. CDR3 length: 17 residues. The V and J ends lost 5 bases and 2 bases, in that order; junction bases with no gene match: 5.

The chain carries TRBV27 and TRBJ2-2, with D tentatively TRBD1 (5 bases). Germline loops: CDR1 MNHEY, CDR2 SMNVEV (reference sequence). The CDR3 sequence is 15 residues long. The ends were cut back, 5 bases at V and 3 bases at J, with 13 bases in the middle. The CDR3 sequence is CASSIDSRHTGELFF. CDR3 nucleotide sequence: TGTGCCAGCAGTATAGACAGCCGACACACCGGGGAGCTGTTTTTT.

This clone was recorded once. The chain is built from TRBV5-1 and TRBJ2-3; D call uncertain. The CDR3 totals 13 residues. V lost 1 base, J lost 4 bases, and 7 bases lay in between. Germline V gene data show CDR1 as SGHRS and CDR2 as YFSETQ. CDR3 nucleotides: TGCGCCAGCAGCTTGAAGGTCGCAGATACGCAGTATTTT. Its protein is CASSLKVADTQYF.

The chain combines TRBV19 with TRBJ1-3; a possible D gene is TRBD1 (6 bases). The V and J ends lost 4 bases and 0 bases respectively, with 10 bases between them. In germline, CDR1 is LNHDA, CDR2 SQIVND (reference sequence). This CDR3 is built from 15 residues. As DNA, the CDR3 is TGTGCCAGTAGTAGACAGGTTTACTCTGGAAACACCATATATTTT. Translated: CASSRQVYSGNTIYF.

A note on this clone: Additional DNA sequences in this sample encode the identical CDR3. V usage is TRBV10-2 and J usage is TRBJ2-7; tentative D call: TRBD1 (6 bases). The CDR3 totals 15 residues. V lost 6 bases to trimming and J lost 0 bases, with 15 bases between them. Germline CDR1 and CDR2: WSHSY and SAAADI. This chain's CDR3 is CASSVRQGSSYEQYV. The CDR3 coding sequence is TGCGCCAGCAGCGTACGTCAGGGGAGCTCCTACGAGCAGTACGTC.

The chain links TRBV19 to TRBJ2-5, with D uncertain. This CDR3 is built from 15 residues. V gave up 1 base and J gave up 1 base, with 10 bases separating them. Germline assignment: CDR1 LNHDA and CDR2 SQIVND (reference sequence). The CDR3 DNA reads as TGTGCCAGTAGTATAGTAAAACAGCCCCAAGAGACCCAGTACTTC. Translating gives CASSIVKQPQETQYF.

The chain couples TRBV2 to TRBJ2-7; D may correspond to TRBD1 or TRBD2 (5 bases each). The germline V gene has CDR1 SNHLY and CDR2 FYNNEI. The CDR3 spans 15 residues. V was pared by 3 bases and J by 3 bases, with 15 bases between. The CDR3 DNA is TGTGCCAGCAGTGATGTGGGGACGGCATACTACGAGCAGTACGTC. It translates to CASSDVGTAYYEQYV.

The chain recombines TRBV19 with TRBJ2-1; 7 nucleotides agree with TRBD2. The CDR3 has 15 residues. The ends lost 6 bases at V and 4 bases at J; junction bases unmatched: 9. Per germline, CDR1 LNHDA and CDR2 SQIVND (reference sequence). The CDR3 loop is CASRGAGSTYNEQFF. CDR3 DNA sequence: TGTGCCAGTAGGGGAGCGGGGAGTACTTACAATGAGCAGTTCTTC.

The genes are TRBV28 and TRBJ1-4; 7 positions match TRBD1. Trimming removed 7 bases from V and 5 bases from J; junction bases left unmatched: 10. The V gene's germline CDR1 is MDHEN and CDR2 SYDVKM. The CDR3 has 15 amino acids. The CDR3 coding sequence is TGTGCCAGCAACCCAGGGGGGACAGCGAATGAAAAACTGTTTTTT. It codes for CASNPGGTANEKLFF.

This chain links TRBV24-1 with TRBJ2-3, with a possible D match to TRBD1 (5 bases). The germline V gene has CDR1 KGHDR and CDR2 SFDVKD. CDR3 length: 18 amino acids. V was shortened by 6 bases and J by 6 bases, with 27 bases between the two germline ends. CDR3 bases: TGTGCCACCAGTCCCCGTGATGAGTTTGACAGCCGGTTGGATACGCAGTATTTT. Its protein product is CATSPRDEFDSRLDTQYF.

The V call is TRBV10-2, the J call TRBJ2-7; TRBD2 matches at 12 bases. J gave up 3 bases and V 0 bases, and 6 bases lay outside the gene matches. This CDR3 is 17 amino acids long. The germline V gene has CDR1 WSHSY and CDR2 SAAADI. CDR3 bases: TGCGCCAGCAGTGAGTCCGTCGGGACTAGCGGGCGCTACGAGCAGTACGTC. Its protein product is CASSESVGTSGRYEQYV.

This chain's CDR3 is CASRPSGGGETQYF. CDR3 DNA sequence: TGTGCCAGCAGGCCTAGCGGGGGGGGTGAGACCCAGTACTTC. The chain couples TRBV6-6 to TRBJ2-5, with 12 positions matching TRBD2. The CDR3 sequence is 14 residues long. Germline CDR1 MNHNY, CDR2 SVGAGI (reference sequence). V lost 6 bases to trimming and J lost 5 bases; unmatched junction nucleotides: 4.

The chain has TRBV21-1 and TRBJ1-2. TRBV21-1 is noted as a pseudogene. This CDR3 region has 14 residues. This chain's CDR3 is CASSKGYWGYGYTF. The CDR3 bases are TGTGCCAGCAGCAAAGGGTATTGGGGCTATGGCTACACCTTC.